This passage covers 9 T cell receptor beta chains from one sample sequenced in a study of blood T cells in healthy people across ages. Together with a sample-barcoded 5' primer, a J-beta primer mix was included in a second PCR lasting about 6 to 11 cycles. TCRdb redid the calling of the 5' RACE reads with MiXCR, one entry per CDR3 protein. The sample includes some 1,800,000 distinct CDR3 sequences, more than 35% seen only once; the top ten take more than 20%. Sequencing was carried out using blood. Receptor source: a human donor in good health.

The CDR3 DNA reads as TGCGCCAGCAGCCAAGACATACAGGGAAGGGTTGGCACTGAAGCTTTCTTT. Its protein product is CASSQDIQGRVGTEAFF. The chain has TRBV4-3 and TRBJ1-1; tentatively, D is TRBD1 (6 bases). Germline V CDR1 and CDR2: LGHNA, YSLEER. The CDR3 spans 17 residues. Trimming took off 0 bases at V and 4 bases at J, with 18 bases between the two ends.

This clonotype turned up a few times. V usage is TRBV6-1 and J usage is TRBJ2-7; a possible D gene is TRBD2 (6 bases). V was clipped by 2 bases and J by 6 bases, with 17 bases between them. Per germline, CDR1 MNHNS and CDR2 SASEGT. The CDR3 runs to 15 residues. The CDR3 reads CASSESRLASVEQYF. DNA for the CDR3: TGTGCCAGCAGTGAAAGTCGGCTAGCGTCCGTCGAGCAGTACTTC.

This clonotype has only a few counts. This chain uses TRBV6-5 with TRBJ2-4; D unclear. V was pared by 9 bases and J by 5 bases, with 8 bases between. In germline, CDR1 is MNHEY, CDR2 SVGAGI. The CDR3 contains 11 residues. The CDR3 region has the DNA TGTGCCAGTTTAGGAGAAAACATTCAGTACTTC. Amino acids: CASLGENIQYF.

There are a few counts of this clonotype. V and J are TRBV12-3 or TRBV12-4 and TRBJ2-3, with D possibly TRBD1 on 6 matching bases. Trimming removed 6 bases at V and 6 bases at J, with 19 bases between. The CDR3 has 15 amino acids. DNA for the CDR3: TGTGCCAGCAGCCACAGGGTTAGGATGGGTGATACGCAGTATTTT. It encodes CASSHRVRMGDTQYF.

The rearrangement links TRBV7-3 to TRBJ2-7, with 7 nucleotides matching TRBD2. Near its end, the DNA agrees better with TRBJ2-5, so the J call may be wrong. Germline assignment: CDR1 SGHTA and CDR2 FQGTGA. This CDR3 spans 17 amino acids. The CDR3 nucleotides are TGTGCCAGCAGCTTAAAGGGTCCGACTAGCCGAGGGGAGACCCAGTACTTC. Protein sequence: CASSLKGPTSRGETQYF.

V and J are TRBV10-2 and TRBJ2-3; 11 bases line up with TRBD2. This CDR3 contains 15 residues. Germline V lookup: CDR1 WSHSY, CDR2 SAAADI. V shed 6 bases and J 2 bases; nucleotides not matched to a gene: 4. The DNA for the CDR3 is TGCGCCAGCAGACCACTAGCGGGGGACACAGATACGCAGTATTTT. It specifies CASRPLAGDTDTQYF.

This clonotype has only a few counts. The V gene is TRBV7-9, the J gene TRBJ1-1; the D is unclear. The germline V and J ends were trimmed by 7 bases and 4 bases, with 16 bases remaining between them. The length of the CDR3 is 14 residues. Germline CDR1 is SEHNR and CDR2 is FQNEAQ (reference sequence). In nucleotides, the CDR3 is TGTGCCAGCACCGTGGGCGGGATGGGCACTGAAGCTTTCTTT. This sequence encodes CASTVGGMGTEAFF.

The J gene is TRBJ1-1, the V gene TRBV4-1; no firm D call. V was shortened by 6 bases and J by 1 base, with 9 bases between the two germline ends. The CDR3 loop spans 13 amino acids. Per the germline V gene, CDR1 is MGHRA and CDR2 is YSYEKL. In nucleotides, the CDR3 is TGCGCCAGCAGGGAAGGAGAGAACACTGAAGCTTTCTTT. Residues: CASREGENTEAFF.

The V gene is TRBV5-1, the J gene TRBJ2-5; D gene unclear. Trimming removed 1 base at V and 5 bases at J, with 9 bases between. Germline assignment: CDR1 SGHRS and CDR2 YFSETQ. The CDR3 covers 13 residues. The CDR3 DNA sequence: TGCGCCAGCAGCTTGATAGTTTCGGAGACCCAGTACTTC. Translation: CASSLIVSETQYF.